One and the same sample provided the 27 T cell receptor beta chains below, sequenced in a study of T cells in Graves' hyperthyroidism and ophthalmopathy. Researchers amplified the TCR beta CDR3 regions from RNA transcripts. TCR CDR3 regions were first amplified by RT-PCR with HTBI primers. MiXCR was run by TCRdb on the multiplex PCR reads, yielding one entry per CDR3 protein. The repertoire holds approximately 490,000 distinct CDR3 sequences, with about 20% as singletons. Input material: blood. These receptors all stem from a woman aged 70 to 79 with Graves' ophthalmopathy.

This clonotype was detected many times. This chain links TRBV11-2 with TRBJ2-1, with 8 positions matching TRBD1. In germline, CDR1 is SGHAT, CDR2 FQNNGV. V shed 5 bases and J 10 bases; nucleotides not matched to a gene: 13. The CDR3 length is 15 residues. The CDR3, as DNA: TGTGCCAGCAGCGTCTCAGGGGGCCAGGGAGACGAGCAGTTCTTC. This sequence encodes CASSVSGGQGDEQFF.

This clonotype was counted a few times. V is TRBV12-3 or TRBV12-4 and J is TRBJ1-5, with unresolved D. The CDR3 runs 15 residues. V was trimmed by 3 bases and J by 1 base, leaving 10 bases between them. Written as DNA, the CDR3 is TGTGCCAGCAGTTTTGACGGTAGCAGCAATCAGCCCCAGCATTTT. As protein: CASSFDGSSNQPQHF.

This clonotype was observed many times. The chain joins TRBV28 to TRBJ2-1, with TRBD2 matching over 7 bases. CDR1 and CDR2 from the germline V gene are MDHEN and SYDVKM. J gave up 0 bases and V 5 bases, and 4 bases lay outside the gene matches. The CDR3 spans 15 residues. This chain's CDR3 is CASSPRGGSYNEQFF. CDR3 nucleotides: TGTGCCAGCAGTCCCCGCGGGGGCTCCTACAATGAGCAGTTCTTC.

In its sample, this clonotype was seen a few times. V gene TRBV5-1 combines with J gene TRBJ1-2; D is possibly TRBD1 (5 bases). V lost 0 bases to trimming and J lost 7 bases, with 10 bases between them. CDR1 is SGHRS, CDR2 YFSETQ, per germline. CDR3 size: 13 residues. CDR3 sequence: CASSLAGRGGYTF. The CDR3 region has the DNA TGCGCCAGCAGCTTGGCCGGGAGGGGTGGCTACACCTTC.

This chain connects TRBV20-1 to TRBJ1-6; D gene ambiguous. The germline gives CDR1 DFQATT, CDR2 SNEGSKA (reference sequence). There are 15 residues in the CDR3. Trimming left V 2 bases short and J 6 bases short, with 14 bases between. In DNA, the CDR3 is TGCAGTGCTAGAAGGACCGAGCAGTCTAATTCACCCCTCCACTTT. As protein: CSARRTEQSNSPLHF.

The count of this clonotype is one. A read error may account for a junction end that differs from germline. The rearrangement links TRBV7-9 to TRBJ2-5; D may be TRBD1 (5 bases). This CDR3 spans 13 amino acids. Germline V gene data show CDR1 as SEHNR and CDR2 as FQNEAQ (reference sequence). The CDR3 DNA reads TGTGCCAGCAGCTTAAGGGGTCAAGAGACCCGGTACTTC. It is translated as CASSLRGQETRYF.

On this clonotype: An end of the junction does not agree with germline; a read error may underlie this. The rearrangement uses TRBV20-1 and TRBJ2-3; possibly TRBD2 for D (5 bases). Per the germline V gene, CDR1 is DFQATT and CDR2 is SNEGSKA (reference sequence). CDR3 size: 10 residues. DNA for the CDR3: TGCAGTGCCTCCCGGGATACGCTGTATTTT. It translates to CSASRDTLYF.

This clonotype was observed at least ten times. The chain uses TRBV20-1 and TRBJ2-7, with D possibly matching TRBD1 (5 bases). Trimming shortened V by 0 bases and J by 3 bases, and 12 bases separated the two germline ends. Germline V gene lookup returns CDR1 DFQATT and CDR2 SNEGSKA (reference sequence). The CDR3 loop spans 14 amino acids. Written as DNA, the CDR3 is TGCAGTGCTAGAGATCTAACAGGAAACTACGAGCAGTACTTC. This codes for CSARDLTGNYEQYF.

The chain uses TRBV20-1 and TRBJ1-2; 10 bases are a match to TRBD1. CDR3 length equals 14 residues. With 6 bases clipped from V and 5 bases from J, the junction kept 9 bases outside the gene matches. Germline V lookup: CDR1 DFQATT, CDR2 SNEGSKA (reference sequence). Here the CDR3 DNA reads TGCAGTGCCACTAGACAGGGGGCAGGGTATGGCTACACCTTC. It translates to CSATRQGAGYGYTF.

This rearrangement joins TRBV6-1 to TRBJ2-1, with TRBD1 identical over 8 bases. The ends lost 6 bases at V and 3 bases at J; junction bases unmatched: 7. This CDR3 has 15 residues. Germline lookup yields CDR1 MNHNS and CDR2 SASEGT. CDR3 sequence reads: CASRPGTGNYNEQFF. The CDR3 DNA reads TGTGCCAGCAGACCCGGGACAGGAAACTACAATGAGCAGTTCTTC.

The rearrangement links TRBV10-3 to TRBJ1-4; D gene unclear. The CDR3 runs 14 residues. Germline-derived CDR1 and CDR2 are ENHRY and SYGVKD. Trimming cost V 10 bases and J 0 bases, with 12 bases left between them. The CDR3 region has the DNA TGTGCCACAGCCTTTGAAGCAACTAATGAAAAACTGTTTTTT. As protein: CATAFEATNEKLFF.

V is TRBV7-9 and J is TRBJ1-3; no clear D. V dropped 3 bases and J dropped 2 bases, with 11 bases sitting between them. Germline assignment: CDR1 SEHNR and CDR2 FQNEAQ (reference sequence). The CDR3 is 15 amino acids. The CDR3 DNA is TGTGCCAGCAGCTTTGTGGGAGGGACTGGAAACACCATATATTTT. Encoded protein: CASSFVGGTGNTIYF.

The genes are TRBV3-1 and TRBJ1-1; weak D call: TRBD1 (6 bases). The germline CDR1 and CDR2 sequences are LGHDT and YNNKEL (reference sequence). The ends were cut back, 1 base at V and 5 bases at J, with 11 bases in the middle. The CDR3 runs 14 residues. The CDR3 here is CASSQVQGRTEAFF. Here the CDR3 DNA reads TGTGCCAGCAGCCAAGTGCAGGGGCGGACTGAAGCTTTCTTT.

There are many counts of this clonotype. The chain is built from TRBV6-2 or TRBV6-3 and TRBJ2-1; D might be TRBD1 (5 bases). CDR3 length: 13 amino acids. V was clipped by 2 bases and J by 10 bases, with 12 bases between them. Per the germline V gene, CDR1 is MNHEY and CDR2 is SVGEGT. CDR3 protein: CASSYPRDTEQFF. DNA for the CDR3: TGTGCCAGCAGTTACCCCAGGGATACAGAGCAGTTCTTC.

The chain uses TRBV28 and TRBJ2-2, with D possibly matching TRBD1 (6 bases). This CDR3 region has 15 residues. V lost 4 bases and J 7 bases, leaving 16 bases between the germline ends. The germline V gene has CDR1 MDHEN and CDR2 SYDVKM. CDR3 DNA: TGTGCCAGCAGTTACAGGGTGGGGGTGATCGGGGAGCTGTTTTTT. Its protein is CASSYRVGVIGELFF.

This clonotype was detected ten times or more. The chain combines TRBV12-3 or TRBV12-4 with TRBJ1-1; the D is unclear. V lost 3 bases and J 0 bases, leaving 8 bases between the germline ends. The CDR3 length is 14 residues. The CDR3 loop reads CASSFGVLNTEAFF. CDR3 DNA: TGTGCCAGCAGTTTTGGGGTCCTGAACACTGAAGCTTTCTTT.

The gene calls are TRBV19 and TRBJ1-1; D gene unclear. Looked up from germline, CDR1 is LNHDA and CDR2 is SQIVND (reference sequence). The CDR3 length is 15 residues. The V end lost 4 bases, the J end lost 6 bases, and 18 bases lay between the germline ends. CDR3 residues: CASSTLQRHTPEAFF. In DNA form, the CDR3 reads TGTGCCAGTAGTACCCTCCAACGACATACCCCTGAAGCTTTCTTT.

This clonotype has just a few counts. The gene calls are TRBV19 and TRBJ2-7; 9 bases are a match to TRBD2. V shed 8 bases and J 3 bases; nucleotides not matched to a gene: 8. The CDR3 extends over 14 amino acids. Germline V CDR1 and CDR2: LNHDA, SQIVND (reference sequence). CDR3 sequence reads: CASSLAGIIYEQYF. The CDR3 region has the DNA TGTGCCAGTTCCCTAGCGGGAATTATCTACGAGCAGTACTTC. The full variable domain, in which reference TRBV19 and TRBJ2-7 provide the parts outside the CDR3, is DGGITQSPKYLFRKEGQNVTLSCEQNLNHDAMYWYRQDPGQGLRLIYYSQIVNDFQKGDIAEGYSVSREKKESFPLTVTSAQKNPTAFYLCASSLAGIIYEQYFGPGTRLTVT.

The V call is TRBV20-1, the J call TRBJ2-7; D uncertain. The CDR3 extends over 14 amino acids. CDR1 is DFQATT and CDR2 is SNEGSKA in the germline V gene (reference sequence). V lost 0 bases and J lost 1, with 10 bases in between. CDR3 in DNA: TGCAGTGCTAGAGATCTTGACAAGTCCTACGAGCAGTACTTC. The encoded protein is CSARDLDKSYEQYF.

The chain joins TRBV4-2 to TRBJ2-1; maybe TRBD2 (5 bases). CDR1 LGHNA and CDR2 YNFKEQ come from the germline V gene. The CDR3 runs 16 residues. The V and J ends lost 1 base and 1 base respectively, with 11 bases between them. CDR3 bases: TGTGCCAGCAGCCAAGTACCCCTAGCTTCCTACAATGAGCAGTTCTTC. Translation gives CASSQVPLASYNEQFF.

The rearrangement joins TRBV9 to TRBJ2-1, with a possible D match to TRBD2 (5 bases). Germline V gene sequence: CDR1 SGDLS, CDR2 YYNGEE. The length of the CDR3 is 15 residues. Trimming took off 0 bases at V and 7 bases at J, with 14 bases between the two ends. CDR3 in amino acids: CASSVGLALGNEQFF. The CDR3 bases are TGTGCCAGCAGCGTAGGCCTAGCCCTTGGGAATGAGCAGTTCTTC. The full variable domain, in which reference TRBV9 and TRBJ2-1 provide the parts outside the CDR3, is DSGVTQTPKHLITATGQRVTLRCSPRSGDLSVYWYQQSLDQGLQFLIQYYNGEERAKGNILERFSAQQFPDLHSELNLSSLELGDSALYFCASSVGLALGNEQFFGPGTRLTVL.

This clonotype was seen only a few times. The CDR3: CASSLAGRTGELFF. The CDR3 nucleotides read TGTGCCAGCAGCTTAGCCGGCCGCACCGGGGAGCTGTTTTTT. The genes are TRBV7-3 and TRBJ2-2; D call uncertain. CDR3 length: 14 amino acids. Trimming cost V 2 bases and J 4 bases, with 8 bases left between them. Germline V lookup: CDR1 SGHTA, CDR2 FQGTGA.

The chain recombines TRBV29-1 with TRBJ2-3; a weak D match, TRBD1 (6 bases). Germline CDR1 and CDR2: SQVTM and ANQGSEA. V dropped 6 bases and J dropped 5 bases, with 12 bases sitting between them. The CDR3 totals 12 residues. CDR3 region: CSVDRDIDTQYF. For the CDR3, the DNA is TGCAGCGTCGATCGGGACATAGATACGCAGTATTTT.

At least ten counts were recorded for this clonotype. This chain uses TRBV27 with TRBJ2-7, with TRBD2 identical over 7 bases. With V trimmed by 2 bases and J by 2 bases, 9 bases remained unmatched. CDR1 and CDR2 from the germline V gene are MNHEY and SMNVEV (reference sequence). This CDR3 spans 16 amino acids. The CDR3 DNA reads as TGTGCCAGCAGTTTAAAGGCGGGAGAGGGGCCCTACGAGCAGTACTTC. Amino acid sequence: CASSLKAGEGPYEQYF.

In its sample, this clonotype was seen once. V usage is TRBV7-2 and J usage is TRBJ2-3; D not certain. Trimming cost V 3 bases and J 3 bases, with 13 bases left between them. Germline CDR1 is SGHTA and CDR2 is FQGNSA. This CDR3 is built from 15 residues. This CDR3 reads CASSLAVGSTDTQYF. As DNA, the CDR3 is TGTGCCAGCAGCTTGGCGGTAGGGTCGACAGATACGCAGTATTTT.

This clonotype was picked up a small number of times. CDR3 amino acids: CACRPVRGRADEQYF. The DNA for the CDR3 is TGTGCCTGCAGGCCCGTCCGCGGGAGGGCGGACGAGCAGTACTTC. The chain has TRBV30 and TRBJ2-7, with 9 bases matching TRBD2. Trimming took 6 bases from V and 5 from J; bases not matched to a gene: 14. The CDR3 totals 15 residues. The germline V gene has CDR1 GTSNPN and CDR2 SVGIG (reference sequence).

This clonotype has at least ten counts. This sequence joins TRBV24-1 and TRBJ2-7; 7 bases are shared with TRBD2. This CDR3 is built from 13 residues. CDR1 is KGHDR, CDR2 SFDVKD, per germline. V shed 4 bases and J 5 bases; nucleotides not matched to a gene: 4. The CDR3 region has the DNA TGTGCCACCAGTGACACCACTAGCGACGAGCAGTACTTC. It yields the protein CATSDTTSDEQYF.